The 3 T cell receptor beta chains in this list originate from one sample, sequenced in a study of T cells after yellow fever vaccination. TCRdb re-analysed the 5' RACE reads in MiXCR, keeping a single row per CDR3 protein. The data show 450,000 to 550,000 distinct CDR3 sequences, about a fifth seen once. Material: PBMCs, obtained approximately 22 days after the first yellow fever vaccination. These receptor sequences come from a man aged 18 to 35 who received the YFV17D yellow fever vaccine.

This clonotype was counted between two and nine times. The gene calls are TRBV7-2 and TRBJ1-1; no clear D gene. The CDR3 runs 14 residues. CDR1 SGHTA and CDR2 FQGNSA come from the germline V gene. The V and J ends lost 5 bases and 1 base respectively, with 11 bases between them. The CDR3 loop reads CASSRSSGNTEAFF. The CDR3 DNA sequence: TGTGCCAGCAGCCGTTCTTCGGGGAACACTGAAGCTTTCTTT.

This clonotype was seen more than once but under ten times. This chain connects TRBV7-6 to TRBJ1-6; 10 nucleotides agree with TRBD1. V lost 0 bases to trimming and J lost 13 bases; unmatched junction nucleotides: 6. The germline V gene encodes CDR1 SGHVS and CDR2 FNYEAQ. The CDR3 loop spans 15 amino acids. DNA of the CDR3: TGTGCCAGCAGCTTAGCTCCGGGACAGGGGAATCCCCTCCACTTT. Translating gives CASSLAPGQGNPLHF.

This clonotype was found a few times. The chain couples TRBV7-2 to TRBJ2-3; no reliable D call. Germline V gives CDR1 SGHTA, CDR2 FQGNSA. V lost 1 base and J lost 0, with 8 bases in between. This CDR3 has 15 residues. The CDR3 DNA reads TGTGCCAGCAGCTTAGTAGTGGGGAGCACAGATACGCAGTATTTT. As protein: CASSLVVGSTDTQYF. Filled out from reference TRBV7-2 and TRBJ2-3, the complete variable domain reads GAGVSQSPSNKVTEKGKDVELRCDPISGHTALYWYRQSLGQGLEFLIYFQGNSAPDKSGLPSDRFSAERTGGSVSTLTIQRTQQEDSAVYLCASSLVVGSTDTQYFGPGTRLTVL.